This is a list of T cell receptor beta chains from one sample in a study of human T cells and chemical hapten exposure. TCRdb ran MiXCR on the RACE reads and lists one entry per CDR3 protein. The table has around 340,000 distinct CDR3 sequences, about 7% seen once; the top ten hold 7% to 10%. The input for sequencing was whole blood, taken in connection with sensitization to the hapten diphenylcyclopropenone (DPC). The receptors shown here come from a woman between 18 and 29 years old with alopecia areata. Some clones in this sample may be carry-over from other donors' samples. Both conserved end residues are trimmed from each CDR3. The order of the fields is J gene, V gene, CDR3 protein.

>TRBJ2-3|TRBV6-2/TRBV6-3
AVLAASTDTQY
>TRBJ1-5|TRBV28
ASWDRGPQPQH
>TRBJ1-2|TRBV7-9
ASSPRGVHYGYT
>TRBJ2-6|TRBV28
ASSSLGQPKAGANVLT
>TRBJ2-3|TRBV18
ASSQENGDTQY
>TRBJ2-7|TRBV6-5
ASSQKWDRPWVEQY
>TRBJ1-5|TRBV12-3/TRBV12-4
ASSLLGARNQPQH
>TRBJ1-3|TRBV9
ASSPKRSTIY
>TRBJ2-2|TRBV20-1
SGVAGPGELF
>TRBJ1-3|TRBV2
ASSATGTGGNTIY
>TRBJ2-3|TRBV27
ASSFQRGPRVDTQY
>TRBJ1-2|TRBV29-1
SVGPGSRGYGYT
>TRBJ1-3|TRBV4-3
ASSQGQRDVGNTIY
>TRBJ1-6|TRBV7-9
ASSLSTGENSPLH
>TRBJ2-1|TRBV18
ASSPPTGINEQF
>TRBJ1-4|TRBV2
ASVRDRALEKLF
>TRBJ1-4|TRBV20-1
SAREVRTPKLL
>TRBJ2-3|TRBV4-3
ASSQESGNGDTQY
>TRBJ2-4|TRBV6-1
ASSEAGAKNIQY
>TRBJ2-1|TRBV27
ASSPTEAYNEQF
>TRBJ2-1|TRBV7-6
ASSRELDGGNEQF
>TRBJ1-2|TRBV28
ASRTQRQGSYGYT
>TRBJ2-3|TRBV3-1
ASSQVRWPGSSTDTQY
>TRBJ2-1|TRBV12-3/TRBV12-4
ASSLAGATNEQF
>TRBJ1-4|TRBV7-8
ASSGQEKLF
>TRBJ2-3|TRBV3-1
ASSRSFAADTQY
>TRBJ2-3|TRBV6-5
ASSYGLGMWWGPDTDTQY
>TRBJ2-7|TRBV4-2
ASSRAWAGGAEQY
>TRBJ2-3|TRBV12-3/TRBV12-4
ASSAKGRGIGSTDTQY
>TRBJ1-1|TRBV12-3/TRBV12-4
ASSFELNTEAF
>TRBJ2-3|TRBV5-6
ASSLYIYTDTQY
>TRBJ2-7|TRBV20-1
SASRQLTGYEQY
>TRBJ2-1|TRBV6-6
ASRPGGLVHEQF
>TRBJ1-4|TRBV6-5
ASSLDREEKLF
>TRBJ1-2|TRBV29-1
SVGRDPNYGYT
>TRBJ2-3|TRBV5-6
ASSLRPGDTQY
>TRBJ2-5|TRBV5-1
TSSLRSPQGETQY
>TRBJ1-2|TRBV18
ASSPPSTGNYGYT
>TRBJ2-2|TRBV11-1
ASSLITRGGETGELF
>TRBJ1-1|TRBV4-1
ASSQGAWTEAF
>TRBJ1-1|TRBV6-2/TRBV6-3
ASSSYTEAF
>TRBJ1-2|TRBV20-1
SASPTSYGYT
>TRBJ1-6|TRBV27
ASAPGFYNSPLH
>TRBJ2-2|TRBV29-1
SVVSQGANTGELF
>TRBJ2-1|TRBV6-2/TRBV6-3
ASSHGGEQF
>TRBJ1-6|TRBV4-3
ASSQETFRGNSPLH
>TRBJ2-7|TRBV12-3/TRBV12-4
ASSLMAGIYEQY
>TRBJ2-3|TRBV29-1
SLTSPGQGARWATDTQY
>TRBJ2-3|TRBV6-2/TRBV6-3
ASSYNWLRSTDTQY
>TRBJ1-6|TRBV7-9
ASSPRQGINSPLH
>TRBJ1-1|TRBV4-3
ASSQDFPLTGGGNTEAF
>TRBJ1-2|TRBV4-2
ASSQDQMRPNYGYT
>TRBJ2-3|TRBV12-3/TRBV12-4
ASSFTLATQY
>TRBJ2-7|TRBV2
ASTSGGPGYEQY
>TRBJ2-5|TRBV12-3/TRBV12-4
ASSFSDWYQETQY
>TRBJ1-2|TRBV7-2
ASSLGDRFYGYT
>TRBJ1-6|TRBV27
ASTTYAVGPLH